One and the same sample provided the 17 T cell receptor beta chains below, sequenced in a study of cytomegalovirus exposure and HLA in healthy donors. A multiplex PCR was run with 60 Vbeta primers and 13 Jbeta primers. TCRdb keeps only in-frame clones here, not all; method: immunoSEQ multiplex PCR. The sample lists around 170,000 clones; 70% to 80% were seen once. Sample: PBMCs. All receptors derive from a middle-aged man in good health and CMV-seronegative.

Details on this clone: At one end the junction does not follow the germline gene, possibly because of a read error. J is TRBJ2-1 and V is TRBV6-1; 10 bases are shared with TRBD2. From germline, CDR1 is MNHNS and CDR2 SASEGT. This CDR3 is 14 amino acids long. The CDR3 DNA follows: TGTGCCAGCAATGAGTCTAGCGGGAGCTTGCAGGCACTCTTC. This encodes CASNESSGSLQALF.

This clone has just one count. The chain carries TRBV7-9 and TRBJ1-4; 8 bases map to TRBD1. Germline CDR1 is SEHNR and CDR2 is FQNEAQ (reference sequence). V was pared by 3 bases and J by 8 bases, with 5 bases of the junction left unmatched. CDR3 length: 14 residues. The CDR3 bases are TGTGCCAGCAGCTTCGACAGGGGTAACGAAAAACTGTTTTTT. Its protein is CASSFDRGNEKLFF.

The chain combines TRBV19 with TRBJ2-3; 10 bases fit TRBD2. The CDR3 spans 16 residues. The J segment lost 2 bases and the V segment lost 3 bases, leaving 5 bases of the junction unmatched. Germline V CDR1 and CDR2: LNHDA, SQIVND (reference sequence). CDR3 amino acids: CASSIGSGRATDTQYF. In DNA, the CDR3 is TGTGCCAGTAGTATTGGAAGCGGGAGGGCCACAGATACGCAGTATTTT.

The chain combines TRBV27 with TRBJ1-5, with 7 bases that match TRBD1. The CDR3 consists of 17 residues. Per the germline V gene, CDR1 is MNHEY and CDR2 is SMNVEV (reference sequence). The trim removed 6 bases at V and 0 bases at J, leaving 11 bases unmatched. The CDR3 is CASRSLMGTASNQPQHF. CDR3 nucleotides: TGTGCCAGCAGATCATTGATGGGGACAGCTAGCAATCAGCCCCAGCATTTT.

CDR3 sequence reads: CATLKLGGTQYF. The DNA of the CDR3 is TGTGCCACCCTCAAATTGGGGGGTACGCAGTATTTT. The chain has TRBV6-5 and TRBJ2-3, with D possibly being TRBD2 (6 bases). This CDR3 has 12 amino acids. The V end lost 10 bases, the J end lost 8 bases, and 16 bases lay between the germline ends. The germline gives CDR1 MNHEY, CDR2 SVGAGI.

This clone turned up a few times. This rearrangement joins TRBV28 to TRBJ2-7; TRBD1 aligns across 10 bases. This CDR3 spans 16 amino acids. J was trimmed by 3 bases and V by 2 bases; bases with no gene match: 7. Germline V gives CDR1 MDHEN, CDR2 SYDVKM. The CDR3 loop reads CASSLPRDRGYYEQYV. DNA for the CDR3: TGTGCCAGCAGTTTACCCAGGGACAGGGGATACTACGAGCAGTACGTC.

The table lists this clone with a count of one. The chain couples TRBV27 to TRBJ2-5; TRBD1 matches 9 bases. The J call may not be correct, given that the DNA end is closer to TRBJ2-7. The length of the CDR3 is 13 residues. CDR1 is MNHEY and CDR2 is SMNVEV in the germline V gene (reference sequence). CDR3 nucleotide sequence: TGTGCCATACAGTCGGACAGGGGTCACGAGCAGTACTTC. Translating gives CAIQSDRGHEQYF.

The chain recombines TRBV5-6 with TRBJ2-7, with 7 positions matching TRBD1. CDR1 and CDR2 from the germline V gene are SGHDT and YYEEEE. The CDR3 extends over 15 amino acids. After removal of 4 bases from V and 2 bases from J, the junction contained 9 bases not matched to a gene. CDR3 sequence: CASSHTGTVAYEQYF. As DNA, the CDR3 is TGTGCCAGCAGCCACACAGGGACAGTTGCCTACGAGCAGTACTTC.

The rearrangement uses TRBV7-2 and TRBJ2-7, with 7 bases fitting TRBD2. The CDR3 loop spans 14 amino acids. V shed 4 bases and J 7 bases; nucleotides not matched to a gene: 10. Germline CDR1 reads SGHTA; CDR2 reads FQGNSA. The CDR3 loop is CASSSGLGVGEQYF. In DNA, the CDR3 is TGTGCCAGCAGCTCCGGACTAGGGGTAGGGGAGCAGTACTTC.

The chain employs TRBV5-1 and TRBJ2-1; D gene ambiguous. The CDR3 covers 14 residues. Germline loops: CDR1 SGHRS, CDR2 YFSETQ. V lost 3 bases and J 2 bases, leaving 9 bases between the germline ends. The CDR3 sequence: CASSSNGPYNEQFF. In nucleotides, the CDR3 is TGCGCCAGCAGCTCAAATGGCCCCTACAATGAGCAGTTCTTC.

The V and J genes are TRBV7-9 and TRBJ1-4, with TRBD1 matching over 9 bases. CDR3 length equals 18 residues. Germline V gene lookup returns CDR1 SEHNR and CDR2 FQNEAQ (reference sequence). V gave up 4 bases and J gave up 3 bases; unmatched junction bases: 12. CDR3: CASSSGTGLGLANEKLFF. CDR3 DNA sequence: TGTGCCAGCAGCTCCGGGACAGGGTTGGGACTGGCTAATGAAAAACTGTTTTTT.

This rearrangement joins TRBV7-9 to TRBJ1-2, with 10 bases fitting TRBD1. Germline assignment: CDR1 SEHNR and CDR2 FQNEAQ (reference sequence). Losses at the gene ends were 5 bases for V and 2 bases for J; bases not matched to a gene: 8. There are 16 residues in the CDR3. CDR3: CASSLSRQGANYGYTF. CDR3 nucleotides: TGTGCCAGCAGCCTATCCAGACAGGGGGCGAACTATGGCTACACCTTC.

This clone was picked up one time. A read error may produce the germline difference seen at one junction end. The chain uses TRBV7-9 and TRBJ2-7; TRBD1 agrees at 7 bases. This CDR3 region has 15 residues. CDR1 is SEHNR and CDR2 is FQNEAQ in the germline V gene (reference sequence). CDR3 DNA sequence: TGTTCCAGCAGCTTAGGTGAAGGGGGCCTTTACGAGCAGTACTTC. It is translated as CSSSLGEGGLYEQYF.

The chain couples TRBV6-4 to TRBJ2-3; D perhaps matches TRBD2 (6 bases). This CDR3 comprises 18 residues. Germline lookup yields CDR1 MRHNA and CDR2 SNTAGT. The ends were cut back, 3 bases at V and 2 bases at J, with 21 bases in the middle. CDR3 in amino acids: CASSEYFLTGVATDTQYF. CDR3 sequence (DNA): TGTGCCAGCAGTGAATATTTTCTGACGGGAGTGGCCACAGATACGCAGTATTTT.

In DNA, the CDR3 is TGTGCCAGCAGTGATCTGGGGGGTGAAGCTTTCTTT. Protein product: CASSDLGGEAFF. This chain connects TRBV6-1 to TRBJ1-1; a weak D match, TRBD1 (5 bases). Trimming pared 3 bases from V and 7 bases from J, leaving 9 bases between. Germline CDR1 MNHNS, CDR2 SASEGT. The CDR3 has 12 amino acids.

The V gene is TRBV5-4, the J gene TRBJ2-1; the match to TRBD2 covers 13 bases. The CDR3 runs 19 residues. V was clipped by 4 bases and J by 1 base; unmatched bases: 11. From germline, CDR1 is SGHNT and CDR2 YYREEE (reference sequence). The CDR3: CASSRGTSGIAGSYNEQFF. In nucleotides, the CDR3 is TGTGCCAGCAGCCGAGGGACTAGCGGGATAGCCGGGTCCTACAATGAGCAGTTCTTC.

About this clone: At one boundary the junction diverges from the germline segment, which might be a read error. V is TRBV9 and J is TRBJ2-5, with 7 bases identical to TRBD2. Germline CDR1 SGDLS, CDR2 YYNGEE. CDR3 length equals 16 residues. The DNA for the CDR3 is TGTGCCAACAGCGTAGCTGGCGGGGGACGAAAAGAGACCCAGTACTTC. Protein: CANSVAGGGRKETQYF. Using reference TRBV9 and TRBJ2-5 for the parts outside the CDR3, the full variable domain is DSGVTQTPKHLITATGQRVTLRCSPRSGDLSVYWYQQSLDQGLQFLIQYYNGEERAKGNILERFSAQQFPDLHSELNLSSLELGDSALYFCANSVAGGGRKETQYFGPGTRLLVL.